What follows are 29 T cell receptor beta chains derived from one specimen sequenced in a study of breast tumors, draining lymph nodes, adjacent tissues. TCRdb re-called the multiplex PCR reads through MiXCR, storing one row per CDR3 protein. The data show approximately 300,000 distinct CDR3 sequences, about 30% seen once. Samples came from axillary lymph nodes draining the breast cancer. What was sequenced was axillary lymph node tissue. All receptors come from a female donor with breast cancer. Some clones in this sample may be carry-over from other donors' samples.

The chain uses TRBV29-1 and TRBJ2-5; weak D call: TRBD1 (6 bases). CDR3 size: 12 residues. V lost 8 bases to trimming and J lost 2 bases, with 12 bases between them. Looked up from germline, CDR1 is SQVTM and CDR2 is ANQGSEA. CDR3 protein: CSRPTGQETQYF. CDR3 coding DNA: TGCAGCCGACCCACAGGGCAAGAGACCCAGTACTTC.

This clonotype was observed at least ten times. The V call is TRBV10-3, the J call TRBJ2-7, with no clear D. The CDR3 extends over 13 amino acids. CDR1 ENHRY and CDR2 SYGVKD come from the germline V gene. V lost 2 bases and J 7 bases, leaving 12 bases between the germline ends. DNA for the CDR3: TGTGCCATCAGTGAGGGCTCACCCATGGAGCAGTACTTC. Translating it yields CAISEGSPMEQYF.

This clonotype was counted at least ten times. This chain joins TRBV20-1 and TRBJ2-5, with D tentatively TRBD1 (5 bases). V was clipped by 3 bases and J by 5 bases, with 16 bases between them. Germline V CDR1 and CDR2: DFQATT, SNEGSKA (reference sequence). The CDR3 loop spans 14 amino acids. The CDR3 sequence: CSASSRGLPETQYF. DNA for the CDR3: TGCAGTGCTAGTAGTAGGGGCCTTCCGGAGACCCAGTACTTC.

This clonotype occurred a few times. This may be a read error, as it is one base from a much larger clone. V gene TRBV10-1 combines with J gene TRBJ2-7, with D maybe TRBD2 (6 bases). The germline V gene has CDR1 WNHNN and CDR2 SYGVQD (reference sequence). The CDR3 is made up of 11 amino acids. Trimming stripped 11 bases from V and 2 bases from J, with 10 bases between. The CDR3 region has the DNA TGCGCCGACTGGAGGGCCTACGAGCAGTACTTC. Translating it yields CADWRAYEQYF.

This clonotype was seen many times. The rearrangement links TRBV6-6 to TRBJ2-2, with D maybe TRBD2 (5 bases). With 6 bases removed from V and 4 bases from J, the gap between germline ends came to 15 bases. The CDR3 has 15 amino acids. Per germline, CDR1 MNHNY and CDR2 SVGAGI (reference sequence). The CDR3 coding sequence is TGTGCCAGCAGCAAAGCGGTTCGGGTCACCGGGGAGCTGTTTTTT. Its protein product is CASSKAVRVTGELFF.

The chain is built from TRBV25-1 and TRBJ2-5; D may match TRBD1 or TRBD2 (5 bases each). CDR3 length: 16 amino acids. Germline CDR1 is MGHDK and CDR2 is SYGVNS. The germline V and J ends were trimmed by 3 bases and 1 base, with 15 bases remaining between them. CDR3 in DNA: TGTGCCAGCAGTGAGGGGGATTTCGGGCTCCAAGAGACCCAGTACTTC. Amino acid sequence: CASSEGDFGLQETQYF.

There are many counts of this clonotype. This chain uses TRBV29-1 with TRBJ2-1, with 12 bases that match TRBD2. V was clipped by 2 bases and J by 6 bases; unmatched bases: 11. CDR3 length equals 17 residues. Germline V gives CDR1 SQVTM, CDR2 ANQGSEA. The CDR3 nucleotides are TGCAGCGTTGAAAGTGCCACTAGCGGGAGGATTTTCAATGAGCAGTTCTTC. Translating gives CSVESATSGRIFNEQFF.

Points on this clonotype: A much larger clone differs from this one at a single base, so this may be a read error. The J gene is TRBJ2-5, the V gene TRBV5-4, with 7 nucleotides matching TRBD2. Germline-derived CDR1 and CDR2 are SGHNT and YYREEE (reference sequence). There are 15 residues in the CDR3. J lost 1 base, V lost 0 bases, and 3 bases had no gene match. The CDR3, as DNA: TGTGCCAGCAGCTTGGAAGCGGGGCCCCAAGAGACCCAGTACTTC. It yields the protein CASSLEAGPQETQYF.

In its sample, this clonotype was seen many times. This chain connects TRBV15 to TRBJ2-7; 8 nucleotides agree with TRBD2. Germline V gives CDR1 LNHNV, CDR2 YYDKDF (reference sequence). With V trimmed by 0 bases and J by 7 bases, 11 bases remained unmatched. The CDR3 is 16 residues long. CDR3 nucleotide sequence: TGTGCCACCAGCAGAGAGGATGTTAGCGGGAAAGGGGAGCAGTACTTC. This translates into CATSREDVSGKGEQYF.

This clonotype was seen repeatedly, ten times or more. The chain employs TRBV12-3 or TRBV12-4 and TRBJ2-6; TRBD2 matches at 9 bases. V dropped 6 bases and J dropped 0; count of bases not matched to a gene: 0. This CDR3 contains 15 residues. CDR3 DNA sequence: TGTGCCAGCAGGACTAGCGGCTCTGGGGCCAACGTCCTGACTTTC. Translation gives CASRTSGSGANVLTF.

This clonotype was picked up many times. The chain's CDR3 is CASSLGQSSSYEQYF. The CDR3, as DNA: TGTGCCAGCAGCCTGGGACAGTCCAGCTCCTACGAGCAGTACTTC. The chain employs TRBV16 and TRBJ2-7; the match to TRBD1 covers 7 bases. V shed 4 bases and J 0 bases; nucleotides not matched to a gene: 6. Per germline, CDR1 KGHSY and CDR2 FQNENV. This CDR3 region has 15 residues.

V and J are TRBV12-3 or TRBV12-4 and TRBJ1-6, with 7 bases lining up with TRBD1. Trimming took 7 bases from V and 13 from J; bases not matched to a gene: 13. This CDR3 spans 14 amino acids. The CDR3 DNA reads as TGTGCCAGCAACAGGGGCGCGGGTAATTTCCCCCTCCACTTT. Translated, it gives CASNRGAGNFPLHF.

There are a few counts of this clonotype. V and J are TRBV6-2 or TRBV6-3 and TRBJ1-2; D is undetermined. The CDR3 runs to 12 residues. Germline CDR1 reads MNHEY; CDR2 reads SVGEGT. V was shortened by 5 bases and J by 8 bases, with 12 bases between the two germline ends. CDR3 residues: CASSPSPIGYTF. In nucleotides, the CDR3 is TGTGCCAGCAGTCCCTCCCCTATCGGCTACACCTTC.

There are many counts of this clonotype. The V and J genes are TRBV7-9 and TRBJ2-5; D may match TRBD1 or TRBD2 (5 bases each). The germline V and J ends were trimmed by 5 bases and 5 bases, with 12 bases remaining between them. Germline V gene sequence: CDR1 SEHNR, CDR2 FQNEAQ (reference sequence). The CDR3 sequence is 13 residues long. CDR3 nucleotides: TGTGCCAGCAGCCCCCGGGGCCCGGAGACCCAGTACTTC. Translation gives CASSPRGPETQYF.

V gene TRBV9 combines with J gene TRBJ2-5; 8 bases line up with TRBD1. The CDR3 sequence is 13 residues long. CDR1 and CDR2 from the germline V gene are SGDLS and YYNGEE. V shed 9 bases, J shed 2 bases, and the junction held 6 bases outside the gene matches. DNA of the CDR3: TGTGCCAAAGGACAGGGAAGGCAAGAGACCCAGTACTTC. Translated: CAKGQGRQETQYF. The entire variable domain, with the rest obtained from reference TRBV9 and TRBJ2-5, is as follows: DSGVTQTPKHLITATGQRVTLRCSPRSGDLSVYWYQQSLDQGLQFLIQYYNGEERAKGNILERFSAQQFPDLHSELNLSSLELGDSALYFCAKGQGRQETQYFGPGTRLLVL.

There are many counts of this clonotype. The chain has TRBV6-5 and TRBJ2-2; perhaps TRBD1 as D (5 bases). The V and J ends lost 5 bases and 4 bases respectively, with 14 bases between them. The CDR3 sequence is 15 residues long. Germline V gene data show CDR1 as MNHEY and CDR2 as SVGAGI. The CDR3 loop reads CASSGALGSTGELFF. CDR3 DNA: TGTGCCAGCAGTGGGGCTTTGGGCAGCACCGGGGAGCTGTTTTTT.

This clonotype was seen many times. This chain links TRBV7-9 with TRBJ1-2; no clear D. The CDR3 sequence is 14 residues long. The germline gives CDR1 SEHNR, CDR2 FQNEAQ (reference sequence). V was pared by 6 bases and J by 4 bases, with 15 bases between. Here the CDR3 reads CASREVGRVYGYTF. The DNA for the CDR3 is TGTGCCAGCAGAGAGGTAGGGCGCGTCTATGGCTACACCTTC.

At least ten counts were recorded for this clonotype. The rearrangement uses TRBV12-3 or TRBV12-4 and TRBJ2-7; D not resolved. With 7 bases removed from V and 2 bases from J, the gap between germline ends came to 12 bases. This CDR3 is 13 amino acids long. For the CDR3, the DNA is TGTGCCAGCACTATCTCCCAGACCTACGAGCAGTACTTC. Translation gives CASTISQTYEQYF.

In regard to this clonotype: This may stem from a read error, because a much larger clone lies one nucleotide away. This rearrangement joins TRBV19 to TRBJ2-2; D perhaps matches TRBD2 (5 bases). CDR3 length: 15 residues. Germline V gene lookup returns CDR1 LNHDA and CDR2 SQIVND (reference sequence). In nucleotides, the CDR3 is TGTGCCAGTAGTGCGACCGGGCCGCACACCGGGGAGCTGGTTTTT. This translates into CASSATGPHTGELVF. The variable domain in full, with the rest retrieved from reference TRBV19 and TRBJ2-2, is DGGITQSPKYLFRKEGQNVTLSCEQNLNHDAMYWYRQDPGQGLRLIYYSQIVNDFQKGDIAEGYSVSREKKESFPLTVTSAQKNPTAFYLCASSATGPHTGELVFGEGSRLTVL.

The chain uses TRBV20-1 and TRBJ2-5; 11 nucleotides agree with TRBD2. The germline CDR1 and CDR2 sequences are DFQATT and SNEGSKA (reference sequence). V gave up 6 bases and J gave up 2 bases; unmatched junction bases: 2. The CDR3 sequence is 13 residues long. CDR3 residues: CSARLAGQETQYF. For the CDR3, the DNA is TGCAGTGCCAGACTAGCGGGGCAAGAGACCCAGTACTTC.

This clonotype was observed many times. V is TRBV29-1 and J is TRBJ2-3; tentative D call: TRBD1 (5 bases). The V gene lost 7 bases and the J gene lost 5 bases, with 25 bases spanning the gap. The length of the CDR3 is 16 residues. Germline loops: CDR1 SQVTM, CDR2 ANQGSEA. The DNA for the CDR3 is TGCAGCGGCGGCCGCCTGGGGCCCGGAGCAGGAGATACGCAGTATTTT. Amino acid sequence: CSGGRLGPGAGDTQYF.

This clonotype was counted many times. DNA for the CDR3: TGCAGTGCAGCAAAGGTCTCTGGAAACACCATATATTTT. As protein: CSAAKVSGNTIYF. The rearrangement uses TRBV20-1 and TRBJ1-3; D is unresolved. The V gene lost 6 bases and the J gene lost 0 bases, with 9 bases spanning the gap. Germline CDR1 DFQATT, CDR2 SNEGSKA (reference sequence). The CDR3 sequence is 13 residues long.

On this clonotype: Given a much more abundant clone one base away, this may be a read error. This sequence joins TRBV19 and TRBJ2-2, with D possibly matching TRBD2 (5 bases). Germline V gene lookup returns CDR1 LNHDA and CDR2 SQIVND (reference sequence). The CDR3 runs to 15 residues. CDR3 DNA: TGTGCCAGTAGTCTTGACGGGGATTCCACCCGGGAGCTGTTTTTT. Its protein product is CASSLDGDSTRELFF.

The chain has TRBV6-5 and TRBJ2-1; the D is unclear. CDR1 is MNHEY and CDR2 is SVGAGI in the germline V gene. The ends were cut back, 5 bases at V and 2 bases at J, with 10 bases in the middle. CDR3 length: 14 amino acids. This CDR3 is CASSPRSTYNEQFF. The DNA for the CDR3 is TGTGCCAGCAGTCCCCGTTCAACCTACAATGAGCAGTTCTTC.

A remark on this clonotype: This may be a read error: a much more frequent sequence differs by one nucleotide. The chain joins TRBV11-2 to TRBJ2-2, with TRBD2 identical over 11 bases. Germline assignment: CDR1 SGHAT and CDR2 FQNNGV. The CDR3 runs to 17 residues. As DNA, the CDR3 is TGCGCCAGCAGCCGCGGACTAGCGGGTGCGATCACCGGGGAGCTGTTTTTT. Translated: CASSRGLAGAITGELFF.

As concerns this clonotype: A much larger clone is a single base away; this may be a read error. The chain uses TRBV6-1 and TRBJ2-7; perhaps TRBD2 as D (5 bases). CDR1 and CDR2 (germline): MNHNS, SASEGT. The ends were cut back, 11 bases at V and 3 bases at J, with 14 bases in the middle. CDR3 length: 12 residues. The CDR3: CAGSRDRYEQYF. The CDR3 DNA follows: TGTGCCGGGTCACGGGATCGCTACGAGCAGTACTTC.

This clonotype was seen at least ten times. The V and J genes are TRBV20-1 and TRBJ2-7, with TRBD1 matching over 7 bases. CDR1 DFQATT and CDR2 SNEGSKA come from the germline V gene (reference sequence). V lost 5 bases, J lost 2 bases, and 9 bases stayed unmatched. The length of the CDR3 is 14 residues. Here the CDR3 reads CSARTPGQPYEQYF. For the CDR3, the DNA is TGCAGTGCTCGAACTCCGGGACAGCCCTACGAGCAGTACTTC.

About this clonotype itself: A much larger clone lies a single base off, so this may be a read error. The V and J genes are TRBV5-1 and TRBJ2-7; no definite D call. The CDR3 is 13 residues long. The V gene's germline CDR1 is SGHRS and CDR2 YFSETQ. In DNA, the CDR3 is TGCGCCAGCAGTTACAGTACCCCCTACGACCAGTACTTC. The encoded protein is CASSYSTPYDQYF.

The gene calls are TRBV9 and TRBJ2-2; the D is unclear. Germline V CDR1 and CDR2: SGDLS, YYNGEE. Trimming cost V 0 bases and J 8 bases, with 2 bases left between them. There are 11 residues in the CDR3. The CDR3 DNA is TGTGCCAGCAGCGTAGCGGGGGAGCTGTTTTTT. This translates into CASSVAGELFF.